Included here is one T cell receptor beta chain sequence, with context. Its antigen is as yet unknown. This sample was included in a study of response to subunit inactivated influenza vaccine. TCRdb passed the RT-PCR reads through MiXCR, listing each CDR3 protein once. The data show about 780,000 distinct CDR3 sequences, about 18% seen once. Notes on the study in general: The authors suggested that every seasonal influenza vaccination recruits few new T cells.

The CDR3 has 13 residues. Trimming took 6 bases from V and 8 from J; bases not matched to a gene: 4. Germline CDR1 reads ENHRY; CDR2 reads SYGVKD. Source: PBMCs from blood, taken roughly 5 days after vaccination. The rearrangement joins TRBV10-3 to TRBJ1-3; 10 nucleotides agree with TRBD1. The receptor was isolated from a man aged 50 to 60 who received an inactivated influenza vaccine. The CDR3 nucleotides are TGTGCCATCAGAGGGACAGGGGCGGACACCATATATTTT. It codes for CAIRGTGADTIYF.